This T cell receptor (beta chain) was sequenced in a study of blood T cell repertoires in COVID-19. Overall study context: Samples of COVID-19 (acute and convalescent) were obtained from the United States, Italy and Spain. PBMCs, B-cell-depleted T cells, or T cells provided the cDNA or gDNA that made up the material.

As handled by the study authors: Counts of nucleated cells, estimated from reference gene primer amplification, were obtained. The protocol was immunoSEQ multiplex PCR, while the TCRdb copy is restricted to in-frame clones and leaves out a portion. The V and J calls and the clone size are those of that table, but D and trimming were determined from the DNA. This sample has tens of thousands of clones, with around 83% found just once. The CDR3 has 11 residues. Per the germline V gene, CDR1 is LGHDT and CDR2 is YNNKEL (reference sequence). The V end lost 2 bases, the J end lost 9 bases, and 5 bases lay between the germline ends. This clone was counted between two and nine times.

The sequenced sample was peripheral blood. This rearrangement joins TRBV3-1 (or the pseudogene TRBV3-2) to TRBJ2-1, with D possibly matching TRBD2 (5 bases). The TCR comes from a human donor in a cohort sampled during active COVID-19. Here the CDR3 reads CASSQRGEQFF. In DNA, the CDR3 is TGTGCCAGCAGCCAACGGGGTGAGCAGTTCTTC.